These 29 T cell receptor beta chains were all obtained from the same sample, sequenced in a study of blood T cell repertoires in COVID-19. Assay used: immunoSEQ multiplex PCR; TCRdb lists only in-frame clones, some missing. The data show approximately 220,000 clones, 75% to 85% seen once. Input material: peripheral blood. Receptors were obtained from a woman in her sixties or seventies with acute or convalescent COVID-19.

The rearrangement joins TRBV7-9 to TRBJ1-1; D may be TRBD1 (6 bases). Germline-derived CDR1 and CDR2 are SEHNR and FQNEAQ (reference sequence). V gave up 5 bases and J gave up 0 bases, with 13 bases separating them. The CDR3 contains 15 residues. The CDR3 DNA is TGTGCCAGCAGCCAACAAGGGGGGGTGAACACTGAAGCTTTCTTT. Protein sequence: CASSQQGGVNTEAFF.

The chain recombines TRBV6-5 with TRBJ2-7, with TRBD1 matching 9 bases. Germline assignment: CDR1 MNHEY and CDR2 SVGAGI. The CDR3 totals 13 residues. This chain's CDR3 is CAVRGTGFYEQYF. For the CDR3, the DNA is TGTGCTGTTAGGGGGACAGGGTTCTACGAGCAGTACTTC.

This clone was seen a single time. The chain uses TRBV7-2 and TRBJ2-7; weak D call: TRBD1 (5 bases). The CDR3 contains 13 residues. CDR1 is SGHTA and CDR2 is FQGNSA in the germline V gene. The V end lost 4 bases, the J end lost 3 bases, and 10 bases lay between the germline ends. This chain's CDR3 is CASSSTADYEQYF. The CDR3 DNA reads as TGTGCCAGCAGCTCGACAGCAGACTACGAGCAGTACTTC. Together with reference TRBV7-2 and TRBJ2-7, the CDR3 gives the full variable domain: GAGVSQSPSNKVTEKGKDVELRCDPISGHTALYWYRQSLGQGLEFLIYFQGNSAPDKSGLPSDRFSAERTGGSVSTLTIQRTQQEDSAVYLCASSSTADYEQYFGPGTRLTVT.

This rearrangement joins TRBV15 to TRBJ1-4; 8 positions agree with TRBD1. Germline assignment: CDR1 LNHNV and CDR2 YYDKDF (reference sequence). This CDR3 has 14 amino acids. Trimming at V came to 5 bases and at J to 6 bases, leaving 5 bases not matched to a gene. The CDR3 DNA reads TGTGCCACCAGCCTTGACAGGGGATATGAAAAACTGTTTTTT. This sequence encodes CATSLDRGYEKLFF.

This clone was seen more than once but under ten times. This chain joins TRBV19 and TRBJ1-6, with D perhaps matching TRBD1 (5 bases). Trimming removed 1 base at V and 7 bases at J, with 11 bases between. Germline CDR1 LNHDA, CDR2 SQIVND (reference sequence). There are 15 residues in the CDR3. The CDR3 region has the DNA TGTGCCAGTAGTATAGGTAGGGGAGGCAATTCACCCCTCCACTTT. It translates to CASSIGRGGNSPLHF.

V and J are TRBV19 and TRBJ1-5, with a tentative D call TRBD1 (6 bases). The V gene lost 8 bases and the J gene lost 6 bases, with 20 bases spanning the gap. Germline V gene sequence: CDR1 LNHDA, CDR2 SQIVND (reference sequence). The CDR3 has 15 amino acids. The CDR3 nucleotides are TGTGCCAGTCATTCCGGGACATCTGGGGGTCAGCCCCAGCATTTT. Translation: CASHSGTSGGQPQHF. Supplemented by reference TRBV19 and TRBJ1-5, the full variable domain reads DGGITQSPKYLFRKEGQNVTLSCEQNLNHDAMYWYRQDPGQGLRLIYYSQIVNDFQKGDIAEGYSVSREKKESFPLTVTSAQKNPTAFYLCASHSGTSGGQPQHFGDGTRLSIL.

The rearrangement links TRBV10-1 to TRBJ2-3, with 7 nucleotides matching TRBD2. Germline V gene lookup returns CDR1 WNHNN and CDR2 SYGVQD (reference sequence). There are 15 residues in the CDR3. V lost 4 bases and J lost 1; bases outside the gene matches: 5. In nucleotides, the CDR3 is TGCGCCAGCAGTGGGTCAACTAGCGGCACAGATACGCAGTATTTT. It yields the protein CASSGSTSGTDTQYF.

For the CDR3, the DNA is TGCAGCGTTCAGGGTCCGATCGAGCAGTACTTC. Translating gives CSVQGPIEQYF. The chain recombines TRBV29-1 with TRBJ2-7; possible D gene TRBD1, 5 bases. Trimming took 5 bases from V and 6 from J, leaving 11 bases between them. The germline CDR1 and CDR2 sequences are SQVTM and ANQGSEA. This CDR3 spans 11 amino acids.

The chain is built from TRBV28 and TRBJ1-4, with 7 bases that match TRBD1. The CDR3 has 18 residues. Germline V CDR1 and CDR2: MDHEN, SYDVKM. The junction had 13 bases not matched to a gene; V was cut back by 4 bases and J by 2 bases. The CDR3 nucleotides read TGTGCCAGCAGTTCAGGATCGAGGGGGCTGGCGACTAATGAAAAACTGTTTTTT. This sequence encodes CASSSGSRGLATNEKLFF.

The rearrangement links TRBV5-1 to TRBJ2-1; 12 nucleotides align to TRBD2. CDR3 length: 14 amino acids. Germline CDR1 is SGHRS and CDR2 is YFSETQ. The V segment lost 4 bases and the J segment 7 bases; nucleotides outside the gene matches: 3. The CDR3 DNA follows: TGCGCCAGCAGCGCTGGACTAGCGGGGAATGAGCAGTTCTTC. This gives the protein CASSAGLAGNEQFF.

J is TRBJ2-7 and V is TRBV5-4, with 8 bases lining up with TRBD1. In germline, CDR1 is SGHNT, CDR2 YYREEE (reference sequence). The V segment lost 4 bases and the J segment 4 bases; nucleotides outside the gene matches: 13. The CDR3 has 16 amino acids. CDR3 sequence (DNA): TGTGCCAGCAGCCTGCCCCTCGGGACAGGTCAGTACGAGCAGTACTTC. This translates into CASSLPLGTGQYEQYF.

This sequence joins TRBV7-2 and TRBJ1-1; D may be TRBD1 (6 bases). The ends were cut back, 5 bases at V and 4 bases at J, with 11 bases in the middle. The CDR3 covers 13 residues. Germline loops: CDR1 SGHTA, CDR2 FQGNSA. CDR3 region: CASSPQGGTEAFF. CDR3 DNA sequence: TGTGCCAGCAGCCCCCAAGGGGGCACTGAAGCTTTCTTT.

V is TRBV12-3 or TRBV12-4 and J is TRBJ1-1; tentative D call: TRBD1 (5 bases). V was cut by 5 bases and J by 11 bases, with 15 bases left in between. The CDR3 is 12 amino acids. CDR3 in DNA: TGTGCCAGCAGTCAGACAGCCTCCCGGGCTTTCTTT. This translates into CASSQTASRAFF.

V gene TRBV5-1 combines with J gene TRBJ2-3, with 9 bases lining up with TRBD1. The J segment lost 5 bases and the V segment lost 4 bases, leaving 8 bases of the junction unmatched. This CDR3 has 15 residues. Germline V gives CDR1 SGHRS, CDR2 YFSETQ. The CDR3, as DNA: TGCGCCAGCAGCAACCCGGGACAGGGTGAAGATACGCAGTATTTT. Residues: CASSNPGQGEDTQYF.

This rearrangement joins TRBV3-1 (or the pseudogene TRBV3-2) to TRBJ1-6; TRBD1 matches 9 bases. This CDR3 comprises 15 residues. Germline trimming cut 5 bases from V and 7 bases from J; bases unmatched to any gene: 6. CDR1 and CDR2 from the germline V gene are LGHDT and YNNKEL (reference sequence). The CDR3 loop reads CASSETGGWNSPLHF. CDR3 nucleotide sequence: TGTGCCAGCAGCGAAACAGGGGGCTGGAATTCACCCCTCCACTTT.

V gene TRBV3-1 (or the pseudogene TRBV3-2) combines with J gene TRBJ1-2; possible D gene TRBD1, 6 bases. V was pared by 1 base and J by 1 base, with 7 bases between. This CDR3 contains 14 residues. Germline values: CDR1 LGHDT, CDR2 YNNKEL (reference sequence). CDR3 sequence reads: CASSQGTVNYGYTF. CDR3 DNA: TGTGCCAGCAGCCAAGGGACAGTTAACTATGGCTACACCTTC.

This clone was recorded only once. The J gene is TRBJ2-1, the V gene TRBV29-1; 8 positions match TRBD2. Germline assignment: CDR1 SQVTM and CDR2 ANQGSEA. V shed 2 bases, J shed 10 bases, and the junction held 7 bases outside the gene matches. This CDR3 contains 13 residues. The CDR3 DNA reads TGCAGCGTTGAAAGGAGCGGGGGTAACGAGCAGTTCTTC. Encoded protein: CSVERSGGNEQFF.

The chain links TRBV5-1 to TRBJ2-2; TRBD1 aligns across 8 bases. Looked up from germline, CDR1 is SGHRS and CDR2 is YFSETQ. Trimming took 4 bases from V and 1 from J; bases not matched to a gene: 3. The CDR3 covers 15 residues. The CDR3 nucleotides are TGCGCCAGCAGCGCCGGGACAGGGAACACCGGGGAGCTGTTTTTT. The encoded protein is CASSAGTGNTGELFF. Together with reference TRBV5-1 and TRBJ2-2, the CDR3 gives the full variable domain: KAGVTQTPRYLIKTRGQQVTLSCSPISGHRSVSWYQQTPGQGLQFLFEYFSETQRNKGNFPGRFSGRQFSNSRSEMNVSTLELGDSALYLCASSAGTGNTGELFFGEGSRLTVL.

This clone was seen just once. The CDR3 spells CAIGRESNQPQHF. CDR3 bases: TGTGCCATTGGGAGGGAAAGCAATCAGCCCCAGCATTTT. The gene calls are TRBV10-3 and TRBJ1-5; no clear D. This CDR3 contains 13 residues. Trimming pared 9 bases from V and 1 base from J, leaving 10 bases between. Per germline, CDR1 ENHRY and CDR2 SYGVKD.

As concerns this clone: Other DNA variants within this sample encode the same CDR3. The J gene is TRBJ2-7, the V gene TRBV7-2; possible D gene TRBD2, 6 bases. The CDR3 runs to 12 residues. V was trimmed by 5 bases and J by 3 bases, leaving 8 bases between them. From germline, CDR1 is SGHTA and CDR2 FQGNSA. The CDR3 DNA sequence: TGTGCCAGCAGCCCCGGGAGCTACGAGCAGTACTTC. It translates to CASSPGSYEQYF.

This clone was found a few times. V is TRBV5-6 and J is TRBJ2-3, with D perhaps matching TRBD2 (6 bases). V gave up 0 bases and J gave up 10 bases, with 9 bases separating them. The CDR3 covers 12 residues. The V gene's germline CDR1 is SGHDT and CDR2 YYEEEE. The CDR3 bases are TGTGCCAGCAGCTTGGATGCTAGCGCGCAGTATTTT. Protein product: CASSLDASAQYF.

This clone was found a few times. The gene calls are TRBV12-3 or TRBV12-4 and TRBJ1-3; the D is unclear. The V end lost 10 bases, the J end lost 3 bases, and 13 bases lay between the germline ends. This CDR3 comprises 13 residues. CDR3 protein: CATREGSGNTIYF. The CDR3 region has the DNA TGTGCCACTAGGGAGGGAAGTGGAAACACCATATATTTT.

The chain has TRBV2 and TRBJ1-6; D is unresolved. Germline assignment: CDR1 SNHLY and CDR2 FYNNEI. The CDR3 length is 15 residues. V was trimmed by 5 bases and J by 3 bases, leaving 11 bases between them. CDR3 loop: CASSPERHYNSPLHF. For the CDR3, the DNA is TGTGCCAGCAGTCCTGAGAGACACTATAATTCACCCCTCCACTTT.

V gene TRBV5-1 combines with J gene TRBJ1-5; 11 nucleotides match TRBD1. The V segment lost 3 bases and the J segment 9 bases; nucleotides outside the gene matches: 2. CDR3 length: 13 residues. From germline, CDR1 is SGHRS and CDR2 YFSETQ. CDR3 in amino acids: CASSSGQGGPQHF. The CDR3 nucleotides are TGCGCCAGCAGCTCGGGACAGGGGGGGCCCCAGCATTTT.

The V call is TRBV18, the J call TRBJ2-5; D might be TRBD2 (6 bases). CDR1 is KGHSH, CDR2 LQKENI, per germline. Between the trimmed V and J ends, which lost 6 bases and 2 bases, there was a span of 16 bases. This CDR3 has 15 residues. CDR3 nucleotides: TGTGCCAGCTCCCGTGAACCGGGACTGCAAGAGACCCAGTACTTC. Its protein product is CASSREPGLQETQYF. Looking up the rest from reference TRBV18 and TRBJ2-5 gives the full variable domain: NAGVMQNPRHLVRRRGQEARLRCSPMKGHSHVYWYRQLPEEGLKFMVYLQKENIIDESGMPKERFSAEFPKEGPSILRIQQVVRGDSAAYFCASSREPGLQETQYFGPGTRLLVL.

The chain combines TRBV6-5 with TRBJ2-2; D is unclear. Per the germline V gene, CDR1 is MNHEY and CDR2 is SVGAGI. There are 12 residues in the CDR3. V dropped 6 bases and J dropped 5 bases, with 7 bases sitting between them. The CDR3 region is CASSPVTGELFF. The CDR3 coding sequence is TGTGCCAGCAGCCCAGTAACCGGGGAGCTGTTTTTT.

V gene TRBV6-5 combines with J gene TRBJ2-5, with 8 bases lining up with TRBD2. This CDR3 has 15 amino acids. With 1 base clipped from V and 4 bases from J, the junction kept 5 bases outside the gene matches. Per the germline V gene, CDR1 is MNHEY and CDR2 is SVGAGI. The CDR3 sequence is CASSYYGGGLETQYF. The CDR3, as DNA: TGTGCCAGCAGTTACTACGGGGGGGGGCTAGAGACCCAGTACTTC.

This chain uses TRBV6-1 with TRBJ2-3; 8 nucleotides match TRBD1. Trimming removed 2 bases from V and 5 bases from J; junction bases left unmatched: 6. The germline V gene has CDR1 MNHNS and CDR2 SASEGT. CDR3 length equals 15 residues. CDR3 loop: CASSERDRLKDTQYF. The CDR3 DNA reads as TGTGCCAGCAGTGAACGGGACAGGCTTAAAGATACGCAGTATTTT.

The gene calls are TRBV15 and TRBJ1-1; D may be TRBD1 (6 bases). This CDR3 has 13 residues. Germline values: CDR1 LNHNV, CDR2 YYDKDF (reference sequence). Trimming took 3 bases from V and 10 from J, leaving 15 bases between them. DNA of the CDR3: TGTGCCACCAGCAGGTGGACAGACCGTGGAGCTTTCTTT. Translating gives CATSRWTDRGAFF.